These 18 T cell receptor beta chains share one sample of origin, sequenced in a study of T cell responses to AZD1222 COVID-19 vaccine. Clones were read by immunoSEQ multiplex PCR, and TCRdb kept only the in-frame ones, dropping some. The repertoire holds about 90,000 clones, with about 90% as singletons. The sequenced sample was peripheral blood, obtained on day 0 of MenACWY control vaccination. The receptors originated from an adult in good health.

V gene TRBV5-6 combines with J gene TRBJ2-7; D possibly corresponds to TRBD1 (6 bases). Germline CDR1 reads SGHDT; CDR2 reads YYEEEE. The V end was cut by 4 bases, the J end by 7 bases, with 9 bases between. There are 11 residues in the CDR3. CDR3 sequence (DNA): TGTGCCAGCAGCCTCGACAGGGAGCAGTACTTC. This codes for CASSLDREQYF.

The genes are TRBV6-2 or TRBV6-3 and TRBJ1-2; 12 bases line up with TRBD1. This CDR3 spans 18 amino acids. Germline trimming cut 5 bases from V and 5 bases from J; bases unmatched to any gene: 15. Per the germline V gene, CDR1 is MNHEY and CDR2 is SVGEGT. CDR3 nucleotide sequence: TGTGCCAGCAGTCTTCACGGGACAGGGGGCCTACGGAGGTATGGCTACACCTTC. This codes for CASSLHGTGGLRRYGYTF.

This chain uses TRBV6-5 with TRBJ1-1; D perhaps matches TRBD1 (5 bases). Per germline, CDR1 MNHEY and CDR2 SVGAGI. This CDR3 has 13 amino acids. V shed 2 bases and J shed 8 bases, with 12 bases lying between them. The CDR3 is CASSYQGRREAFF. As DNA, the CDR3 is TGTGCCAGCAGTTACCAGGGACGCCGAGAAGCTTTCTTT.

The chain joins TRBV15 to TRBJ2-6, with D perhaps matching TRBD2 (7 bases). The CDR3 is 17 residues long. Trimming removed 0 bases at V and 2 bases at J, with 11 bases between. The germline CDR1 and CDR2 sequences are LNHNV and YYDKDF (reference sequence). The CDR3 region has the DNA TGTGCCACCAGCAGAGATCGGGGGGCGGCTGGGGCCAACGTCCTGACTTTC. It yields the protein CATSRDRGAAGANVLTF.

V is TRBV5-1 and J is TRBJ2-7; 11 bases line up with TRBD1. This CDR3 is 14 amino acids long. Looked up from germline, CDR1 is SGHRS and CDR2 is YFSETQ. The trim removed 4 bases at V and 3 bases at J, leaving 3 bases unmatched. The CDR3 spells CASSTGQGVYEQYF. Here the CDR3 DNA reads TGCGCCAGCAGCACGGGACAGGGGGTCTACGAGCAGTACTTC. The variable domain in full, completed from reference TRBV5-1 and TRBJ2-7, reads KAGVTQTPRYLIKTRGQQVTLSCSPISGHRSVSWYQQTPGQGLQFLFEYFSETQRNKGNFPGRFSGRQFSNSRSEMNVSTLELGDSALYLCASSTGQGVYEQYFGPGTRLTVT.

The rearrangement joins TRBV5-1 to TRBJ1-5; no reliable D call. The V end lost 2 bases, the J end lost 7 bases, and 10 bases lay between the germline ends. CDR3 length: 13 amino acids. Germline CDR1 and CDR2: SGHRS and YFSETQ. The CDR3: CASSLMPDQPQHF. CDR3 coding DNA: TGCGCCAGCAGCTTAATGCCGGACCAGCCCCAGCATTTT.

The genes are TRBV18 and TRBJ1-4; D uncertain. V was trimmed by 3 bases and J by 5 bases, leaving 13 bases between them. The CDR3 loop spans 15 amino acids. The germline CDR1 and CDR2 sequences are KGHSH and LQKENI. CDR3 DNA: TGTGCCAGCTCACCTTTGACCACCTGGAATGAAAAACTGTTTTTT. Encoded protein: CASSPLTTWNEKLFF.

This chain connects TRBV10-3 to TRBJ1-3; D unresolved. This CDR3 has 13 residues. Germline assignment: CDR1 ENHRY and CDR2 SYGVKD. Trimming took off 3 bases at V and 4 bases at J, with 7 bases between the two ends. This chain's CDR3 is CAISEGRGNTIYF. CDR3 in DNA: TGTGCCATCAGTGAAGGCAGGGGAAACACCATATATTTT.

The sample holds one count of this clone. V is TRBV27 and J is TRBJ1-2; no clear D. Trimming removed 3 bases from V and 0 bases from J, with 8 bases in between. Germline V lookup: CDR1 MNHEY, CDR2 SMNVEV (reference sequence). The CDR3 spans 14 residues. CDR3 coding DNA: TGTGCCAGCAGTTTTCAGGCGGCTAACTATGGCTACACCTTC. Translation: CASSFQAANYGYTF.

This chain connects TRBV10-3 to TRBJ2-5, with D possibly TRBD1 on 5 matching bases. This CDR3 is 13 amino acids long. The ends were cut back, 10 bases at V and 5 bases at J, with 17 bases in the middle. Germline CDR1 is ENHRY and CDR2 is SYGVKD. The CDR3 DNA is TGTGCCACGAACATCAGGGTCCGGGAGACCCAGTACTTC. This translates into CATNIRVRETQYF.

As DNA, the CDR3 is TGTGCCACCCCGGGGGGAACTAGCGGCCGTGGCACCGGGGAGCTGTTTTTT. Translation gives CATPGGTSGRGTGELFF. The gene calls are TRBV2 and TRBJ2-2; 8 bases map to TRBD2. In germline, CDR1 is SNHLY, CDR2 FYNNEI. The CDR3 has 17 amino acids. Trimming took 10 bases from V and 4 from J; bases not matched to a gene: 17. The whole variable domain, remainder taken from reference TRBV2 and TRBJ2-2, is EPEVTQTPSHQVTQMGQEVILRCVPISNHLYFYWYRQILGQKVEFLVSFYNNEISEKSEIFDDQFSVERPDGSNFTLKIRSTKLEDSAMYFCATPGGTSGRGTGELFFGEGSRLTVL.

This chain joins TRBV7-9 and TRBJ2-5, with a possible D match to TRBD2 (5 bases). CDR1 and CDR2 (germline): SEHNR, FQNEAQ (reference sequence). Trimming removed 1 base from V and 7 bases from J, with 13 bases in between. The length of the CDR3 is 14 residues. CDR3 in amino acids: CASSLGSGSRTQYF. CDR3 sequence (DNA): TGTGCCAGCAGCTTAGGGAGCGGCTCGAGGACCCAGTACTTC.

The rearrangement links TRBV7-8 to TRBJ2-7, with 8 bases fitting TRBD1. Germline CDR1 SGHVS, CDR2 FQNEAQ. The junction had 7 bases not matched to a gene; V was cut back by 5 bases and J by 7 bases. This CDR3 region has 13 residues. CDR3 amino acids: CASSPGTGQEQYF. The DNA of the CDR3 is TGTGCCAGCAGCCCTGGGACAGGTCAAGAGCAGTACTTC. Variable domain in full (rest from reference TRBV7-8 and TRBJ2-7): GAGVSQSPRYKVAKRGQDVALRCDPISGHVSLFWYQQALGQGPEFLTYFQNEAQLDKSGLPSDRFFAERPEGSVSTLKIQRTQQEDSAVYLCASSPGTGQEQYFGPGTRLTVT.

The chain is built from TRBV3-1 (or the pseudogene TRBV3-2) and TRBJ1-2, with D unresolved. Trimming shortened V by 7 bases and J by 6 bases, and 12 bases separated the two germline ends. The CDR3 length is 12 residues. Germline V lookup: CDR1 LGHDT, CDR2 YNNKEL (reference sequence). The CDR3 DNA reads TGTGCCAGCAAAGGAAGGAGTGATGGCTACACCTTC. The encoded protein is CASKGRSDGYTF.

The chain uses TRBV5-4 and TRBJ2-5, with 7 bases identical to TRBD2. Germline trimming cut 4 bases from V and 1 base from J; bases unmatched to any gene: 4. CDR3 length: 14 residues. Germline assignment: CDR1 SGHNT and CDR2 YYREEE (reference sequence). CDR3 sequence: CASSVAGVQETQYF. CDR3 nucleotide sequence: TGTGCCAGCAGCGTTGCGGGAGTCCAAGAGACCCAGTACTTC.

The rearrangement uses TRBV9 and TRBJ2-3, with TRBD2 matching over 9 bases. In germline, CDR1 is SGDLS, CDR2 YYNGEE. The junction had 8 bases not matched to a gene; V was cut back by 0 bases and J by 6 bases. The CDR3 is 16 residues long. The CDR3 loop is CASSVGAGGPADTQYF. CDR3 sequence (DNA): TGTGCCAGCAGCGTAGGGGCGGGAGGGCCCGCTGATACGCAGTATTTT.

The rearrangement joins TRBV5-1 to TRBJ1-3; D call uncertain. CDR3 size: 14 residues. V gave up 3 bases and J gave up 0 bases, with 7 bases separating them. Germline V lookup: CDR1 SGHRS, CDR2 YFSETQ. The CDR3 coding sequence is TGCGCCAGCAGCTCCCCGTCCTCTGGAAACACCATATATTTT. This codes for CASSSPSSGNTIYF.

The genes are TRBV4-2 and TRBJ2-2, with D unclear. This CDR3 region has 18 residues. Germline CDR1 and CDR2: LGHNA and YNFKEQ. Trimming left V 0 bases short and J 3 bases short, with 17 bases between. This CDR3 is CASSQEANSRSYTGELFF. Written as DNA, the CDR3 is TGTGCCAGCAGCCAAGAGGCAAACTCCAGGAGCTACACCGGGGAGCTGTTTTTT.